Sequencing of this T cell receptor (beta chain) was carried out in a study of blood T cell repertoires in COVID-19. Using immunoSEQ multiplex PCR, the repertoire was profiled, and TCRdb retains in-frame clones only, with some absent. This sample has around 98,000 clones, with about 80% found just once. CDR3 length equals 14 residues. The germline V gene encodes CDR1 SGHTA and CDR2 FQGTGA. V lost 5 bases to trimming and J lost 6 bases; unmatched junction nucleotides: 8. This receptor was taken from a man between 65 and 85 years old with active or convalescent COVID-19. This sequence joins TRBV7-3 and TRBJ2-3, with 7 bases lining up with TRBD2. Sequencing was performed on peripheral blood. CDR3 in DNA: TGTGCCAGCAGCCCTCGGGTTAGCGGGGATACGCAGTATTTT. This sequence encodes CASSPRVSGDTQYF.